This T cell receptor beta chain stems from a study of OX40 agonist ivuxolimab in advanced cancers. At the level of the study: Partial responses occurred in Three dose-escalation patients, one with hepatocellular carcinoma and two with cutaneous melanoma. Findings of the study overall: Among expanded peripheral T cells, antigen specificity went undetermined. Clonal expansion by week 6 occurred in CD4+ and CD8+ blood T cells (at 0.1 to 3.0 mg/kg). Expanded clones tended on average to be more numerous among CD8+ T cells than CD4+.

Trimming took 5 bases from V and 10 from J; bases not matched to a gene: 8. CDR3 length: 14 residues. Looked up from germline, CDR1 is LNHDA and CDR2 is SQIVND (reference sequence). The assay was immunoSEQ multiplex PCR, and TCRdb's table has in-frame clones only and misses some. The sample includes approximately 94,000 clones, around 80% of them seen just once. As to this clone: What it recognizes is unknown.

The clonotype was recovered from an adult with an advanced solid tumor such as melanoma, head and neck, liver or kidney cancer. The sample consisted of CD4+ or CD8+ T cells sorted from blood, taken in a trial of the OX40 agonist ivuxolimab. The J gene is TRBJ1-6, the V gene TRBV19; the match to TRBD1 covers 7 bases. As DNA, the CDR3 is TGTGCCAGTAGTCGGGACAGCTCGCTCTCACCCCTCCACTTT. Amino acid sequence: CASSRDSSLSPLHF.